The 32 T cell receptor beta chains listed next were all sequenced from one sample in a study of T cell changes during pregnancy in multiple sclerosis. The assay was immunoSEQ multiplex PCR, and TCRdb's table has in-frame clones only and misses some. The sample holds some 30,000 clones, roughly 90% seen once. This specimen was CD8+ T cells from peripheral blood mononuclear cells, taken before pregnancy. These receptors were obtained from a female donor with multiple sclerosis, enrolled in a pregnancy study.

In nucleotides, the CDR3 is TGCGCCAGCAGTCAATCGTGGCAGGGGACCGGACAGCCCCAGCATTTT. Its translation is CASSQSWQGTGQPQHF. The chain couples TRBV23-1 to TRBJ1-5; TRBD1 might be the D (6 bases). TRBV23-1 carries the ORF label, with uncertain function. Trimming removed 0 bases at V and 7 bases at J, with 16 bases between. This CDR3 comprises 16 residues.

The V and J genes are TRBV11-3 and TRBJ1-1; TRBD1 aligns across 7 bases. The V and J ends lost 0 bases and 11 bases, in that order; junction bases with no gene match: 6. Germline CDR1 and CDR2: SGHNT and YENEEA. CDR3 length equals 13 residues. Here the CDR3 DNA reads TGTGCCAGCAGCTTAGAAAGGGGGCCAGGGGCTTTCTTT. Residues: CASSLERGPGAFF.

Here the CDR3 reads CASSRDSYQETQYF. The CDR3 nucleotides read TGTGCCAGCAGTCGGGACAGCTACCAAGAGACCCAGTACTTC. The V and J genes are TRBV2 and TRBJ2-5; 7 bases are shared with TRBD1. The CDR3 loop spans 14 amino acids. The junction had 3 bases not matched to a gene; V was cut back by 5 bases and J by 0 bases. Germline V CDR1 and CDR2: SNHLY, FYNNEI.

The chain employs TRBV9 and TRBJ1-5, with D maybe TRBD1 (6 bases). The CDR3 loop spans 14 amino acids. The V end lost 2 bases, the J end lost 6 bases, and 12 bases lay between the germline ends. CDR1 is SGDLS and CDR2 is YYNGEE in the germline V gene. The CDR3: CASSVGYRAQPQHF. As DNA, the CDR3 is TGTGCCAGCAGCGTTGGGTACAGGGCTCAGCCCCAGCATTTT.

Here the CDR3 DNA reads TGTGCCAGCAGCTATGGGACAGGGTACTACGAGCAGTACTTC. Its protein product is CASSYGTGYYEQYF. This rearrangement joins TRBV5-6 to TRBJ2-7; 9 nucleotides line up with TRBD1. The CDR3 is made up of 14 amino acids. Germline CDR1 reads SGHDT; CDR2 reads YYEEEE. The trim removed 3 bases at V and 3 bases at J, leaving 4 bases unmatched.

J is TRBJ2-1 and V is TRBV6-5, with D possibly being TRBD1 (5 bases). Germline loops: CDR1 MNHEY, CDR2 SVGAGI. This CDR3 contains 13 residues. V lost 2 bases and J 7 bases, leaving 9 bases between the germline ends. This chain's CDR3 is CASSYRGGNEQFF. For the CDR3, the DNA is TGTGCCAGCAGTTACAGGGGTGGGAATGAGCAGTTCTTC.

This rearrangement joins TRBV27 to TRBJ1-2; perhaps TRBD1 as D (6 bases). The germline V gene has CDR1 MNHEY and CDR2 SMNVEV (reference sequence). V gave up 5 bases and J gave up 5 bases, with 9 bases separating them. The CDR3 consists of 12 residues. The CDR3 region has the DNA TGTGCCAGCAGTACAACAGGGTATGGCTACACCTTC. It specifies CASSTTGYGYTF.

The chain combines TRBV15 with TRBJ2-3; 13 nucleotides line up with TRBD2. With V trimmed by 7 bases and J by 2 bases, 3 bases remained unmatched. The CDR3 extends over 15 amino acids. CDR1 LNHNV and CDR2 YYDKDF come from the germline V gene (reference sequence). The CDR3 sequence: CATKGLAGDTDTQYF. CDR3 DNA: TGTGCCACCAAAGGACTAGCGGGAGACACAGATACGCAGTATTTT.

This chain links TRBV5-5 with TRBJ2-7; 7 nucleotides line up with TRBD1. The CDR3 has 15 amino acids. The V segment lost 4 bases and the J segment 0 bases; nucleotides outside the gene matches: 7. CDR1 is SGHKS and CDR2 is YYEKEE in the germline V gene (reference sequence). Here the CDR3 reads CASSPGTVYSYEQYF. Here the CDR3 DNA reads TGTGCCAGCAGCCCGGGGACAGTCTACTCCTACGAGCAGTACTTC.

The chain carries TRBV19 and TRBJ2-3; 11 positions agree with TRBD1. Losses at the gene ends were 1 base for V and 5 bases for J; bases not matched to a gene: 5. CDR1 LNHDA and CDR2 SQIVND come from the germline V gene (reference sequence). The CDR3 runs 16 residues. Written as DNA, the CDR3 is TGTGCCAGTAGTATAGTTCCGGGACAGGGGGGAGATACGCAGTATTTT. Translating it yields CASSIVPGQGGDTQYF. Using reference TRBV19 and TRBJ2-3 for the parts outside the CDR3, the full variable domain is DGGITQSPKYLFRKEGQNVTLSCEQNLNHDAMYWYRQDPGQGLRLIYYSQIVNDFQKGDIAEGYSVSREKKESFPLTVTSAQKNPTAFYLCASSIVPGQGGDTQYFGPGTRLTVL.

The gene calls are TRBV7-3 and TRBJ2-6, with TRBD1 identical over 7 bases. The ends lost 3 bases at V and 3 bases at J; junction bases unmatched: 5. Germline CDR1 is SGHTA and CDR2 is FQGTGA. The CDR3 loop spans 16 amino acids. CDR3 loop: CASSFDRVGGANVLTF. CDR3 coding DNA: TGTGCCAGCAGCTTTGACAGGGTTGGTGGGGCCAACGTCCTGACTTTC.

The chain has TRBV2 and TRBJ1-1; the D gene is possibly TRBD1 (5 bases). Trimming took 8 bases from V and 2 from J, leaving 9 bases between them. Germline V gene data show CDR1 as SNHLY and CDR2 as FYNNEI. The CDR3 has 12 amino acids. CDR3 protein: CASLGENTEAFF. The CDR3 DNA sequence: TGTGCCAGCCTAGGGGAAAACACTGAAGCTTTCTTT.

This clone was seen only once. The chain's CDR3 is CASRDRGTGELFF. In DNA form, the CDR3 reads TGTGCCAGCAGGGACAGGGGCACCGGGGAGCTGTTTTTT. V usage is TRBV2 and J usage is TRBJ2-2; 9 positions agree with TRBD1. CDR1 and CDR2 (germline): SNHLY, FYNNEI. V was clipped by 6 bases and J by 4 bases; unmatched bases: 0. The CDR3 contains 13 residues.

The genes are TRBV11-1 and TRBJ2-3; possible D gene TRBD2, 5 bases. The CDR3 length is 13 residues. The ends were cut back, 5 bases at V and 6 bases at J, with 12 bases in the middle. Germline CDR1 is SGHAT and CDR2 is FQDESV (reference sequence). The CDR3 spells CASSPGSLDTQYF. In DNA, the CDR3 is TGTGCCAGCAGCCCTGGGAGTTTGGATACGCAGTATTTT.

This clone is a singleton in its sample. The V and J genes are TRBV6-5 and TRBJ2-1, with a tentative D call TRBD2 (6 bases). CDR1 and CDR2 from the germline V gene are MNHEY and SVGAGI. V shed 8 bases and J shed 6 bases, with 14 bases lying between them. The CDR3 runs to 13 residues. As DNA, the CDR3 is TGTGCCAGCCGGGGACTGTGGGGCAATGAGCAGTTCTTC. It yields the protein CASRGLWGNEQFF.

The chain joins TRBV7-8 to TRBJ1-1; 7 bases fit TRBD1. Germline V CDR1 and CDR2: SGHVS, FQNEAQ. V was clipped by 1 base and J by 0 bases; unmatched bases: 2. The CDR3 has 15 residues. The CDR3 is CASSLGQGLNTEAFF. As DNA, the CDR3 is TGTGCCAGCAGCTTAGGACAGGGTTTGAACACTGAAGCTTTCTTT.

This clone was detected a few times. The CDR3 DNA reads as TGTGCCAGTGACAGCACCGGGGAGCTGTTTTTT. Its translation is CASDSTGELFF. The chain carries TRBV19 and TRBJ2-2; a weak D match, TRBD1 (5 bases). The CDR3 runs 11 residues. Germline-derived CDR1 and CDR2 are LNHDA and SQIVND (reference sequence). The V end lost 8 bases, the J end lost 4 bases, and 5 bases lay between the germline ends. The entire variable domain, with the rest obtained from reference TRBV19 and TRBJ2-2, is as follows: DGGITQSPKYLFRKEGQNVTLSCEQNLNHDAMYWYRQDPGQGLRLIYYSQIVNDFQKGDIAEGYSVSREKKESFPLTVTSAQKNPTAFYLCASDSTGELFFGEGSRLTVL.

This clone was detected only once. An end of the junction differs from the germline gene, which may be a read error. CDR3 in amino acids: CVPDRSEREEYEQYF. In DNA, the CDR3 is TGCGTGCCTGATCGTTCCGAGCGGGAGGAGTACGAGCAGTACTTC. The chain recombines TRBV6-9 with TRBJ2-7, with TRBD2 matching over 9 bases. The CDR3 contains 15 residues. Germline V lookup: CDR1 MNHGY, CDR2 SVAAGI.

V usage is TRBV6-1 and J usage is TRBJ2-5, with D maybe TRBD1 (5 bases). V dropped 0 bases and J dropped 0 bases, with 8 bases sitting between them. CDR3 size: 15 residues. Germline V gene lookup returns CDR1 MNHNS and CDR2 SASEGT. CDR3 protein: CASSEAAGHQETQYF. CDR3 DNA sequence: TGTGCCAGCAGTGAAGCCGCAGGGCACCAAGAGACCCAGTACTTC.

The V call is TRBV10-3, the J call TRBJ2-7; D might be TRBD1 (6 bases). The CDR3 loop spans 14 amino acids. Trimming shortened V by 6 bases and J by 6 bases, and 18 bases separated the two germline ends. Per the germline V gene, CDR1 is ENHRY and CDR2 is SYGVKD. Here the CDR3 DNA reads TGTGCCATCAGACAGGGAAGGGATATTGGCGAGCAGTACTTC. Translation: CAIRQGRDIGEQYF.

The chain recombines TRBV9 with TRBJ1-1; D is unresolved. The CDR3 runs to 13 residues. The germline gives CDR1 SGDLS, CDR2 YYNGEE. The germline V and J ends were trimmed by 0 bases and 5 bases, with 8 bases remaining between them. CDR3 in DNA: TGTGCCAGCAGCGTAGGAGGTTTGACTGAAGCTTTCTTT. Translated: CASSVGGLTEAFF.

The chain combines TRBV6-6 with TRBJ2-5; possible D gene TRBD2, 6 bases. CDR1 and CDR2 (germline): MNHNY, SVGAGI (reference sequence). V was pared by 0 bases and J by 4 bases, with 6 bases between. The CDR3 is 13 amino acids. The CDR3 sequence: CASSYSGGETQYF. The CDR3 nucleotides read TGTGCCAGCAGTTACTCGGGGGGAGAGACCCAGTACTTC.

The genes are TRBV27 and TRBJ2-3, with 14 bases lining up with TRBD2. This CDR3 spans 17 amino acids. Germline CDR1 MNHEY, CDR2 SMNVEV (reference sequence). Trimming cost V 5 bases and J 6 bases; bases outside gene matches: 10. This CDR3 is CASSVGTSGSRTDTQYF. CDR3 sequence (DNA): TGTGCCAGCAGTGTAGGGACTAGCGGGAGCAGGACGGATACGCAGTATTTT.

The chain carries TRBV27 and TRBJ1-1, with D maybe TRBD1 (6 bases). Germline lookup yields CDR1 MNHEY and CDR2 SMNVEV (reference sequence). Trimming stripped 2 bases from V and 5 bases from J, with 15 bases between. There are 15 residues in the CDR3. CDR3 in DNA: TGTGCCAGCAGTTTAATAGGGGGGGGTCAAACTGAAGCTTTCTTT. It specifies CASSLIGGGQTEAFF.

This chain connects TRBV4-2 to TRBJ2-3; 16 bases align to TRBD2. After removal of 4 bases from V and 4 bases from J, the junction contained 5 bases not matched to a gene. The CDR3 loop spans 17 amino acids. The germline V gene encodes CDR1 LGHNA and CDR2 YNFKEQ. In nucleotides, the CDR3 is TGTGCCAGCAGCCCGGGACTAGCGGGAGGGCCAGCAGATACGCAGTATTTT. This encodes CASSPGLAGGPADTQYF.

The chain's CDR3 is CASSGAWGRDDYGYTF. In DNA form, the CDR3 reads TGTGCCAGCAGTGGGGCTTGGGGCAGGGATGACTATGGCTACACCTTC. The chain links TRBV6-1 to TRBJ1-2, with a tentative D call TRBD1 (5 bases). CDR1 is MNHNS, CDR2 SASEGT, per germline. Trimming left V 4 bases short and J 3 bases short, with 18 bases between. The CDR3 has 16 residues.

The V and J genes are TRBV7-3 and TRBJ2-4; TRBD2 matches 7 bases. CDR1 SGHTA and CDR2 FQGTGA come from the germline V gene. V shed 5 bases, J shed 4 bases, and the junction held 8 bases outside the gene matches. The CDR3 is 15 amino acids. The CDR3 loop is CASSPFGGGKNIQYF. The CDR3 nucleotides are TGTGCCAGCAGCCCATTTGGGGGGGGAAAAAACATTCAGTACTTC.

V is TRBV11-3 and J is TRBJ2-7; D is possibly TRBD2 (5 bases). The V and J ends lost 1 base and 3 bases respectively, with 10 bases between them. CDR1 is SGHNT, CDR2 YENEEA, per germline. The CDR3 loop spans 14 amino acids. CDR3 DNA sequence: TGTGCCAGCAGCTTAGGGGGAGTCAACTACGAGCAGTACTTC. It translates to CASSLGGVNYEQYF. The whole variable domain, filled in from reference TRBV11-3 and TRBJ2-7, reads EAGVVQSPRYKIIEKKQPVAFWCNPISGHNTLYWYLQNLGQGPELLIRYENEEAVDDSQLPKDRFSAERLKGVDSTLKIQPAELGDSAVYLCASSLGGVNYEQYFGPGTRLTVT.

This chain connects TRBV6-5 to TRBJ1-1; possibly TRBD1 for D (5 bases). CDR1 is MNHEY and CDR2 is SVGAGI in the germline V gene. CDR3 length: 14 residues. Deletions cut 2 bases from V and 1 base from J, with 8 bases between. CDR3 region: CASSYRGGNTEAFF. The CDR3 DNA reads TGTGCCAGCAGTTACCGGGGGGGGAACACTGAAGCTTTCTTT.

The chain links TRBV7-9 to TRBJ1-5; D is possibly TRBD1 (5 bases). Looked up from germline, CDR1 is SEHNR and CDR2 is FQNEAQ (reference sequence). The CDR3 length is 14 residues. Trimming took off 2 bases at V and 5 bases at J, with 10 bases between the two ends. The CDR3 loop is CASSLSDSYQPQHF. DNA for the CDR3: TGTGCCAGCAGCTTAAGTGACAGCTATCAGCCCCAGCATTTT.

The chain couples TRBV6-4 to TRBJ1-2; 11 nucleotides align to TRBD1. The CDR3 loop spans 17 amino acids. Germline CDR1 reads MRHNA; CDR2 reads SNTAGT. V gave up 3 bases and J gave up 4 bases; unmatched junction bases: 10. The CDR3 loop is CASSEVAWTGGFYGYTF. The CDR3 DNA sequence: TGTGCCAGCAGTGAGGTCGCTTGGACAGGGGGCTTCTATGGCTACACCTTC.

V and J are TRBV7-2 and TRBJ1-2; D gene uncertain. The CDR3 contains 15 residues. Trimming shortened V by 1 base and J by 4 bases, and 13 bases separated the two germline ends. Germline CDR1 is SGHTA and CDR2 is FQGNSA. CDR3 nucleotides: TGTGCCAGCAGCTTAGTACCCTCCGGTGGCTATGGCTACACCTTC. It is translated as CASSLVPSGGYGYTF.